The 14 T cell receptor beta chains presented below share a single source sample, sequenced in a study of T cell changes during pregnancy in multiple sclerosis. Produced via immunoSEQ multiplex PCR; TCRdb's table is partial and in-frame only. Of tens of thousands of clones in the sample, about 94% were seen once. Sequenced here: peripheral blood, sampled in the third trimester of pregnancy. Receptors originate from a female donor with multiple sclerosis, enrolled in a pregnancy study.

The gene calls are TRBV2 and TRBJ1-1; 7 positions match TRBD1. The CDR3 consists of 14 residues. Trimming at V came to 7 bases and at J to 4 bases, leaving 9 bases not matched to a gene. CDR1 and CDR2 from the germline V gene are SNHLY and FYNNEI. CDR3 coding DNA: TGTGCCAGCACCCCAGGGGGGATCGGCACTGAAGCTTTCTTT. Its protein is CASTPGGIGTEAFF.

V gene TRBV10-3 combines with J gene TRBJ2-2, with D unclear. The germline CDR1 and CDR2 sequences are ENHRY and SYGVKD. The CDR3 spans 11 residues. V shed 7 bases and J shed 8 bases, with 8 bases lying between them. CDR3 sequence reads: CAITVSGELFF. CDR3 nucleotides: TGTGCCATCACAGTATCTGGGGAGCTGTTTTTT.

The gene calls are TRBV7-9 and TRBJ2-2, with TRBD1 matching over 8 bases. From germline, CDR1 is SEHNR and CDR2 FQNEAQ (reference sequence). V was clipped by 6 bases and J by 6 bases; unmatched bases: 6. This CDR3 is built from 14 residues. The CDR3 region has the DNA TGTGCCAGCAGGTCAGGGGGCCAGGCCGGGGAGCTGTTTTTT. Its translation: CASRSGGQAGELFF.

V gene TRBV20-1 combines with J gene TRBJ2-3, with D perhaps matching TRBD2 (6 bases). This CDR3 comprises 11 residues. The V gene lost 5 bases and the J gene lost 3 bases, with 6 bases spanning the gap. In germline, CDR1 is DFQATT, CDR2 SNEGSKA (reference sequence). The CDR3 here is CSAGGTDTQYF. The DNA of the CDR3 is TGCAGTGCTGGGGGGACAGATACGCAGTATTTT.

The rearrangement links TRBV5-1 to TRBJ2-2; no clear D. Deletions cut 4 bases from V and 0 bases from J, with 7 bases between. The CDR3 is 14 amino acids. Germline CDR1 reads SGHRS; CDR2 reads YFSETQ. As DNA, the CDR3 is TGCGCCAGCAGCGCGTCGGCGAACACCGGGGAGCTGTTTTTT. Translated, it gives CASSASANTGELFF.

The chain recombines TRBV29-1 with TRBJ2-7; 8 positions match TRBD1. CDR1 SQVTM and CDR2 ANQGSEA come from the germline V gene. The CDR3 is made up of 14 amino acids. V lost 4 bases, J lost 4 bases, and 9 bases stayed unmatched. The CDR3 bases are TGCAGCGTTGGCACTGGACAGGGCGGGTACGAGCAGTACTTC. This translates into CSVGTGQGGYEQYF.

This chain joins TRBV9 and TRBJ2-2, with D possibly TRBD1 on 5 matching bases. The CDR3 is 17 amino acids. Germline V gives CDR1 SGDLS, CDR2 YYNGEE. V was shortened by 3 bases and J by 1 base, with 16 bases between the two germline ends. The CDR3 coding sequence is TGTGCCAGCAGCGCCCAGGGTGTGTCCGGGAACACCGGGGAGCTGTTTTTT. It specifies CASSAQGVSGNTGELFF.

The chain combines TRBV9 with TRBJ1-1, with TRBD1 matching over 7 bases. Germline CDR1 reads SGDLS; CDR2 reads YYNGEE. The CDR3 is 15 residues long. V dropped 4 bases and J dropped 5; count of bases not matched to a gene: 11. As DNA, the CDR3 is TGTGCCAGCAGCCCGGACAGGCATCGGGGGACTGAAGCTTTCTTT. This codes for CASSPDRHRGTEAFF.

The rearrangement uses TRBV7-9 and TRBJ1-2, with 7 bases lining up with TRBD1. The CDR3 sequence is 14 residues long. Trimming took 5 bases from V and 12 from J; bases not matched to a gene: 15. Germline CDR1 and CDR2: SEHNR and FQNEAQ (reference sequence). The CDR3 DNA reads TGTGCCAGCAGCCGTCTCGGGACAGTTGGGCCTCACACCTTC. This gives the protein CASSRLGTVGPHTF.

The chain couples TRBV5-3 to TRBJ2-5; D is perhaps TRBD2 (5 bases). TRBV5-3 belongs to the ORF category, with a function that is uncertain. The CDR3 has 14 residues. V lost 8 bases and J lost 5, with 19 bases in between. The CDR3 coding sequence is TGTGCCAGCGATGACTATGCCTCGCCGGAGACCCAGTACTTC. Translated: CASDDYASPETQYF.

This clone occurred once. The rearrangement uses TRBV5-1 and TRBJ2-7; D remains ambiguous. Between the trimmed V and J ends, which lost 0 bases and 1 base, there was a span of 8 bases. The CDR3 sequence is 14 residues long. In germline, CDR1 is SGHRS, CDR2 YFSETQ. The DNA for the CDR3 is TGCGCCAGCAGCTTGGCTAACCCGTCCTACGAGCAGTACTTC. Encoded protein: CASSLANPSYEQYF.

This chain joins TRBV5-1 and TRBJ1-1; a possible D gene is TRBD1 (6 bases). Trimming cost V 6 bases and J 1 base, with 16 bases left between them. The CDR3 has 15 amino acids. Per the germline V gene, CDR1 is SGHRS and CDR2 is YFSETQ. The CDR3 is CASTVGAGANTEAFF. CDR3 nucleotides: TGCGCCAGCACCGTGGGGGCAGGGGCGAACACTGAAGCTTTCTTT.

The chain couples TRBV6-4 to TRBJ2-2, with 7 bases matching TRBD2. CDR3 length equals 16 residues. The V and J ends lost 0 bases and 1 base, in that order; junction bases with no gene match: 2. Looked up from germline, CDR1 is MRHNA and CDR2 is SNTAGT. The CDR3 reads CASSDSGGGNTGELFF. The CDR3 DNA reads TGTGCCAGCAGTGACTCTGGCGGGGGGAACACCGGGGAGCTGTTTTTT.

This sequence joins TRBV10-2 and TRBJ1-3, with a possible D match to TRBD1 (5 bases). V was cut by 2 bases and J by 2 bases, with 10 bases left in between. Per germline, CDR1 WSHSY and CDR2 SAAADI. The CDR3 covers 15 residues. The CDR3 loop reads CASSELGPTGNTIYF. For the CDR3, the DNA is TGCGCCAGCAGTGAGCTGGGGCCTACTGGAAACACCATATATTTT.